Each of the 12 T cell receptor beta chains below was sequenced from the same sample in a study of blood T cell repertoires in COVID-19. Measured with immunoSEQ multiplex PCR; TCRdb has only the in-frame clones, and not every one. The sample lists around 250,000 clones, about four fifths occurring once. Sequenced material: peripheral blood. The receptors originated from a man in his fifties or sixties with active or convalescent COVID-19.

The V and J genes are TRBV7-9 and TRBJ2-1; D gene uncertain. CDR1 and CDR2 from the germline V gene are SEHNR and FQNEAQ (reference sequence). The V end was cut by 5 bases, the J end by 14 bases, with 10 bases between. The CDR3 has 10 amino acids. As DNA, the CDR3 is TGTGCCAGCAGCCTTAGTGCCGAGTTCTTC. Protein: CASSLSAEFF.

The V and J genes are TRBV30 and TRBJ1-4; 8 bases fit TRBD1. After removal of 1 base from V and 8 bases from J, the junction contained 3 bases not matched to a gene. Looked up from germline, CDR1 is GTSNPN and CDR2 is SVGIG (reference sequence). This CDR3 region has 13 residues. CDR3 coding DNA: TGTGCCTGGAGTGCAGGGGGCGGAGAAAAACTGTTTTTT. Translation gives CAWSAGGGEKLFF.

The chain carries TRBV19 and TRBJ1-2; D remains unclear. This CDR3 region has 14 residues. Germline V lookup: CDR1 LNHDA, CDR2 SQIVND (reference sequence). Trimming cost V 7 bases and J 3 bases, with 15 bases left between them. The DNA of the CDR3 is TGTGCCAGTACGGACGTTGCGGGAGACTATGGCTACACCTTC. It specifies CASTDVAGDYGYTF.

This clone was recorded a few times. CDR3: CASSAPIRGDNQPQHF. CDR3 coding DNA: TGTGCCAGCAGTGCCCCAATCAGGGGGGACAATCAGCCCCAGCATTTT. This chain joins TRBV6-1 and TRBJ1-5, with 7 positions matching TRBD1. Germline values: CDR1 MNHNS, CDR2 SASEGT. With V trimmed by 4 bases and J by 3 bases, 9 bases remained unmatched. The CDR3 has 16 amino acids.

V and J are TRBV5-6 and TRBJ2-1; weak D call: TRBD2 (6 bases). The CDR3 consists of 17 residues. From germline, CDR1 is SGHDT and CDR2 YYEEEE. V was cut by 4 bases and J by 1 base, with 18 bases left in between. In DNA form, the CDR3 reads TGTGCCAGCAGCGTATATATCGGGACTCATTCCTACAATGAGCAGTTCTTC. This codes for CASSVYIGTHSYNEQFF.

This chain uses TRBV7-2 with TRBJ2-1; weak D call: TRBD2 (6 bases). This CDR3 contains 16 residues. Between the trimmed V and J ends, which lost 0 bases and 8 bases, there was a span of 17 bases. CDR1 and CDR2 (germline): SGHTA, FQGNSA. The CDR3 here is CASSLAGRGDVDEQFF. CDR3 nucleotide sequence: TGTGCCAGCAGCTTAGCCGGGCGGGGAGACGTGGATGAGCAGTTCTTC.

This clone was detected ten times or more. The chain recombines TRBV11-2 with TRBJ2-7; 8 nucleotides agree with TRBD2. The CDR3 contains 15 residues. With V trimmed by 6 bases and J by 5 bases, 12 bases remained unmatched. Germline CDR1 and CDR2: SGHAT and FQNNGV. CDR3 loop: CASRRPGGRTNEQYF. The CDR3, as DNA: TGTGCCAGCAGGCGCCCGGGGGGGCGCACAAACGAGCAGTACTTC.

This clone has just a few counts. J is TRBJ1-2 and V is TRBV5-1, with D unresolved. V dropped 0 bases and J dropped 6 bases, with 6 bases sitting between them. This CDR3 has 12 residues. In germline, CDR1 is SGHRS, CDR2 YFSETQ. The CDR3 DNA reads TGCGCCAGCAGCTTGGCCGGGGATGGCTACACCTTC. Protein sequence: CASSLAGDGYTF.

The V gene is TRBV6-2 or TRBV6-3, the J gene TRBJ2-2; weak D call: TRBD1 (7 bases). This CDR3 contains 16 residues. The germline gives CDR1 MNHEY, CDR2 SVGEGT. V lost 2 bases to trimming and J lost 4 bases, with 14 bases between them. The CDR3 bases are TGTGCCAGCAGTTACCGGAGGGGGCGCGTCACCGGGGAGCTGTTTTTT. Amino acid sequence: CASSYRRGRVTGELFF.

The J gene is TRBJ1-2, the V gene TRBV28; 9 bases align to TRBD1. V lost 2 bases, J lost 5 bases, and 6 bases stayed unmatched. There are 15 residues in the CDR3. The V gene's germline CDR1 is MDHEN and CDR2 SYDVKM. The CDR3 coding sequence is TGTGCCAGCAGTTTAGCGGGACAGGGCTTATATGGCTACACCTTC. Its translation: CASSLAGQGLYGYTF.

The CDR3 DNA is TGCAGCGTTCCATTAGCGGCACAAGAGACCCAGTACTTC. This gives the protein CSVPLAAQETQYF. The chain recombines TRBV29-1 with TRBJ2-5, with a possible D match to TRBD2 (6 bases). CDR1 is SQVTM, CDR2 ANQGSEA, per germline. V shed 5 bases and J shed 2 bases, with 12 bases lying between them. The CDR3 is made up of 13 amino acids.

The CDR3 region is CASSLTQGANTEAFF. The CDR3 DNA reads as TGTGCCAGCAGCTTAACACAGGGGGCAAACACTGAAGCTTTCTTT. The genes are TRBV7-3 and TRBJ1-1; 9 bases are a match to TRBD1. The CDR3 is made up of 15 amino acids. V dropped 0 bases and J dropped 2; count of bases not matched to a gene: 1. In germline, CDR1 is SGHTA, CDR2 FQGTGA.